The clone carrying this T cell receptor beta chain was seen only a few times. The target antigen is unknown. TCRdb used MiXCR to reprocess the RT-PCR reads, holding one entry per CDR3 protein. The repertoire consists of 500,000 or so distinct CDR3 sequences, with roughly 11% occurring once and the leading ten covering 10% to 15%. V dropped 7 bases and J dropped 5; count of bases not matched to a gene: 8. This CDR3 region has 14 residues. The sample comes from a study of response to subunit inactivated influenza vaccine. The study, taken as a whole, reports: The authors put forward the suggestion that each seasonal influenza vaccination may bring in only a limited number of new T cells.

The receptor's source is a man aged 45-65 years who received an inactivated influenza vaccine. The chain recombines TRBV12-3 or TRBV12-4 with TRBJ1-1; 9 bases agree with TRBD1. The sequenced sample was PBMCs from blood, obtained roughly 46 days after vaccination. The DNA for the CDR3 is TGTGCCAGCACCTTGACAGGGGGTTTGACTGAAGCTTTCTTT. Translation gives CASTLTGGLTEAFF.